The 22 T cell receptor beta chains below all came from one sample that was sequenced in a study of cytomegalovirus exposure and HLA in healthy donors. The method was immunoSEQ multiplex PCR; TCRdb's version includes in-frame clones alone and lacks a portion of them. Of about 88,000 clones listed, more than 70% were seen once; the top ten hold over 10%. Sequencing was performed on PBMCs. These receptors all come from a young woman in good health and CMV-seropositive.

This clone has ten or more counts. The chain recombines TRBV11-2 with TRBJ1-2, with D possibly matching TRBD1 (5 bases). CDR1 is SGHAT, CDR2 FQNNGV, per germline. Trimming took 5 bases from V and 5 from J, leaving 24 bases between them. This CDR3 comprises 17 residues. CDR3 residues: CASSPGSRGGGLYGYTF. In DNA, the CDR3 is TGTGCCAGCAGCCCAGGCTCGAGGGGAGGAGGGCTATATGGCTACACCTTC. The full variable domain, with the rest looked up from reference TRBV11-2 and TRBJ1-2, is EAGVAQSPRYKIIEKRQSVAFWCNPISGHATLYWYQQILGQGPKLLIQFQNNGVVDDSQLPKDRFSAERLKGVDSTLKIQPAKLEDSAVYLCASSPGSRGGGLYGYTFGSGTRLTVV.

The CDR3 reads CASRTAGQETQYF. CDR3 nucleotide sequence: TGTGCCAGCAGGACCGCGGGGCAAGAGACCCAGTACTTC. The chain couples TRBV6-6 to TRBJ2-5; D perhaps matches TRBD2 (6 bases). The germline gives CDR1 MNHNY, CDR2 SVGAGI (reference sequence). Trimming shortened V by 6 bases and J by 2 bases, and 10 bases separated the two germline ends. This CDR3 contains 13 residues.

This clone was seen a handful of times. The chain joins TRBV27 to TRBJ1-6, with TRBD1 matching 7 bases. The CDR3 sequence is 15 residues long. CDR1 MNHEY and CDR2 SMNVEV come from the germline V gene (reference sequence). Germline trimming cut 7 bases from V and 2 bases from J; bases unmatched to any gene: 5. The CDR3 region is CASTRTGAYNSPLHF. CDR3 in DNA: TGTGCCAGCACCCGGACAGGAGCCTATAATTCACCCCTCCACTTT.

The chain has TRBV14 and TRBJ2-6; D gene unclear. The CDR3 extends over 15 amino acids. The germline gives CDR1 SGHDN, CDR2 FVKESK. Trimming took 4 bases from V and 0 from J, leaving 7 bases between them. The CDR3 nucleotides are TGTGCCAGCAGCCCCCCGAGCTCTGGGGCCAACGTCCTGACTTTC. This codes for CASSPPSSGANVLTF.

The chain uses TRBV20-1 and TRBJ2-5, with D unclear. Germline values: CDR1 DFQATT, CDR2 SNEGSKA (reference sequence). The ends were cut back, 5 bases at V and 3 bases at J, with 4 bases in the middle. There are 10 residues in the CDR3. CDR3 amino acids: CSALKETQYF. The CDR3 DNA sequence: TGCAGTGCTTTAAAAGAGACCCAGTACTTC.

This rearrangement joins TRBV2 to TRBJ1-1; weak D call: TRBD1 (6 bases). Germline CDR1 SNHLY, CDR2 FYNNEI. The CDR3 runs to 12 residues. Deletions cut 9 bases from V and 4 bases from J, with 12 bases between. The CDR3 nucleotides are TGTGCCAGGGGGACACAAACCACTGAAGCTTTCTTT. Translation gives CARGTQTTEAFF.

This rearrangement joins TRBV21-1 to TRBJ2-5; TRBD1 reflects the table's D call only, with no check against the DNA. TRBV21-1 is annotated as a pseudogene. The CDR3 contains 17 residues. Written as DNA, the CDR3 is TGTGCCAGCATCAGGCGTCATGGTGGGACAGGGGGGAAGACCCAGTACTTC. Protein: CASIRRHGGTGGKTQYF.

This clone was seen only once. The chain carries TRBV19 and TRBJ2-1; TRBD1 agrees at 8 bases. This CDR3 contains 15 residues. Germline values: CDR1 LNHDA, CDR2 SQIVND (reference sequence). The V gene end was trimmed by 5 bases and the J gene end by 8 bases; junction bases not matched to a gene: 11. The chain's CDR3 is CASSPERQGWDEQFF. DNA for the CDR3: TGTGCCAGTAGTCCGGAACGACAGGGGTGGGATGAGCAGTTCTTC.

V usage is TRBV28 and J usage is TRBJ1-2, with 11 bases aligning to TRBD1. CDR1 and CDR2 (germline): MDHEN, SYDVKM. The trim removed 6 bases at V and 7 bases at J, leaving 7 bases unmatched. The CDR3 consists of 14 residues. CDR3 loop: CASRWTGGYGGYTF. The CDR3 bases are TGTGCCAGCAGGTGGACAGGGGGCTACGGTGGCTACACCTTC.

This clone was found many times. This chain joins TRBV28 and TRBJ2-5; the match to TRBD1 covers 8 bases. Trimming cost V 10 bases and J 5 bases; bases outside gene matches: 18. CDR1 and CDR2 (germline): MDHEN, SYDVKM. The CDR3 runs to 16 residues. The chain's CDR3 is CATRMATGAPRETQYF. CDR3 sequence (DNA): TGTGCCACCCGGATGGCGACAGGGGCCCCCCGGGAGACCCAGTACTTC.

This chain links TRBV19 with TRBJ1-2; D call uncertain. Per germline, CDR1 LNHDA and CDR2 SQIVND (reference sequence). V was shortened by 3 bases and J by 4 bases, with 9 bases between the two germline ends. CDR3 length equals 13 residues. The CDR3 loop is CASSIGQVYGYTF. DNA for the CDR3: TGTGCCAGTAGTATCGGCCAGGTCTATGGCTACACCTTC.

The gene calls are TRBV4-2 and TRBJ2-7; 7 bases fit TRBD1. The germline V gene encodes CDR1 LGHNA and CDR2 YNFKEQ. The CDR3 totals 15 residues. The V and J ends lost 3 bases and 1 base, in that order; junction bases with no gene match: 6. The CDR3 here is CASSQRQGNSYEQYF. DNA of the CDR3: TGTGCCAGCAGCCAGAGACAGGGCAATTCCTACGAGCAGTACTTC.

The chain links TRBV28 to TRBJ2-3, with 8 bases fitting TRBD1. Trimming removed 3 bases from V and 4 bases from J; junction bases left unmatched: 6. The CDR3 is made up of 15 amino acids. Germline V lookup: CDR1 MDHEN, CDR2 SYDVKM. In DNA form, the CDR3 reads TGTGCCAGCAGTTTCCTCGGACAGGGAGCAGATACGCAGTATTTT. This encodes CASSFLGQGADTQYF.

This sequence joins TRBV6-5 and TRBJ2-7; weak D call: TRBD1 (5 bases). Germline V lookup: CDR1 MNHEY, CDR2 SVGAGI. This CDR3 has 14 amino acids. Trimming cost V 7 bases and J 0 bases, with 13 bases left between them. CDR3 in DNA: TGTGCCAGCACTCCCCCAGGGCTCTCCTACGAGCAGTACTTC. Its translation: CASTPPGLSYEQYF.

This CDR3 is CASSPSRQNIQYF. DNA for the CDR3: TGTGCCAGCAGCCCCTCGCGTCAAAACATTCAGTACTTC. This rearrangement joins TRBV27 to TRBJ2-4; the D is unclear. Germline CDR1 and CDR2: MNHEY and SMNVEV (reference sequence). The CDR3 extends over 13 amino acids. V lost 6 bases to trimming and J lost 5 bases, with 11 bases between them.

The chain combines TRBV5-8 with TRBJ2-5; a weak D match, TRBD1 (5 bases). Deletions cut 5 bases from V and 5 bases from J, with 13 bases between. Per germline, CDR1 SGHTS and CDR2 YDEGEE. The CDR3 extends over 13 amino acids. DNA of the CDR3: TGTGCCAGCAGTCAAGGGGCTCCGGAGACCCAGTACTTC. This codes for CASSQGAPETQYF.

The V gene is TRBV2, the J gene TRBJ2-1, with 13 positions matching TRBD2. CDR3 length: 16 amino acids. J gave up 7 bases and V 7 bases, and 10 bases lay outside the gene matches. Germline CDR1 reads SNHLY; CDR2 reads FYNNEI. CDR3 residues: CASKQTSGGPGNEQFF. CDR3 nucleotide sequence: TGTGCCAGCAAGCAGACTAGCGGGGGGCCGGGGAATGAGCAGTTCTTC.

This sequence joins TRBV7-3 and TRBJ2-2; TRBD1 aligns across 8 bases. Germline CDR1 is SGHTA and CDR2 is FQGTGA. The CDR3 extends over 14 amino acids. V lost 3 bases to trimming and J lost 3 bases; unmatched junction nucleotides: 0. The CDR3 DNA reads as TGTGCCAGCAGCTTGACAGGGGACACCGGGGAGCTGTTTTTT. Translation: CASSLTGDTGELFF. The complete variable domain, with remaining parts taken from reference TRBV7-3 and TRBJ2-2, reads GAGVSQTPSNKVTEKGKYVELRCDPISGHTALYWYRQSLGQGPEFLIYFQGTGAADDSGLPNDRFFAVRPEGSVSTLKIQRTERGDSAVYLCASSLTGDTGELFFGEGSRLTVL.

This chain's CDR3 is CASSRSSGEQETQYF. The DNA for the CDR3 is TGTGCCAGCAGCCGGTCTAGCGGGGAACAAGAGACCCAGTACTTC. The chain employs TRBV4-2 and TRBJ2-5, with TRBD2 identical over 9 bases. The CDR3 covers 15 residues. V dropped 4 bases and J dropped 2; count of bases not matched to a gene: 5. In germline, CDR1 is LGHNA, CDR2 YNFKEQ.

The J gene is TRBJ1-1, the V gene TRBV28; 9 bases line up with TRBD1. CDR1 MDHEN and CDR2 SYDVKM come from the germline V gene. The CDR3 covers 13 residues. Unmatched junction bases numbered 4, after V lost 4 bases and J lost 7 bases. The CDR3 DNA is TGTGCCAGCAGTTCCGGACAGGGGAATGAAGCTTTCTTT. Amino acids: CASSSGQGNEAFF.

The V and J genes are TRBV2 and TRBJ1-2; 7 bases are a match to TRBD1. V trimming: 6 bases; J trimming: 6 bases; junction bases outside the gene matches: 10. The CDR3 covers 14 residues. The germline V gene has CDR1 SNHLY and CDR2 FYNNEI. CDR3 region: CASRGDSLWDGYTF. The DNA for the CDR3 is TGTGCCAGCAGAGGGGACAGCCTGTGGGATGGCTACACCTTC. Full variable domain (remainder filled in from reference TRBV2 and TRBJ1-2): EPEVTQTPSHQVTQMGQEVILRCVPISNHLYFYWYRQILGQKVEFLVSFYNNEISEKSEIFDDQFSVERPDGSNFTLKIRSTKLEDSAMYFCASRGDSLWDGYTFGSGTRLTVV.

The chain links TRBV6-1 to TRBJ2-3; 8 bases are a match to TRBD2. Unmatched junction bases numbered 15, after V lost 4 bases and J lost 0 bases. This CDR3 has 19 amino acids. CDR1 and CDR2 from the germline V gene are MNHNS and SASEGT. The DNA for the CDR3 is TGTGCCAGCAGTGGGACTAGCTTGGCTTTGAGCGCGAGCACAGATACGCAGTATTTT. Protein sequence: CASSGTSLALSASTDTQYF.